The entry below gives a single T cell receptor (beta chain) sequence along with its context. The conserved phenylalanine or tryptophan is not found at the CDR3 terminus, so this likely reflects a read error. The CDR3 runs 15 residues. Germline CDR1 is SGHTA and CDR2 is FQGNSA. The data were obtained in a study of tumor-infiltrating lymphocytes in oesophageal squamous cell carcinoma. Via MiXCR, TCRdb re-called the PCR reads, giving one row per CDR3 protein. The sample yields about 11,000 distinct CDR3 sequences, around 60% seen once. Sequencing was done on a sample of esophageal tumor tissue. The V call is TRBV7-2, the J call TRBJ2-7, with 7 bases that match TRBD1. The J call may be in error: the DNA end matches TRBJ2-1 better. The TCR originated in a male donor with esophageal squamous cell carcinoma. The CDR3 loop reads CASSLGARGSETQFL. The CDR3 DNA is TGTGCCAGCAGCTTAGGTGCCAGGGGGTCAGAGACCCAGTTCCTC.